Listed below are T cell receptor beta chains from one sample, sequenced in a study of identical twins. In TCRdb, the 5' RACE reads were re-called with MiXCR into one record per CDR3 protein. The repertoire holds more than 600,000 distinct CDR3 sequences, 15% to 20% seen once, with over 10% in the top ten. These data are also associated with another study on T cells expressing NK-cell markers.

Sequencing was done on a sample of PBMCs. The receptors were gathered from a woman between 18 and 29 years old in good health. Both conserved end residues are part of each CDR3. A D gene is named only where the DNA matches it firmly. Size values are once, few and many counts, or a class for expanded clones, and some rows have none.

d_gene,v_gene,j_gene,abundance,CDR3nt,CDR3aa
TRBD2,TRBV7-8,TRBJ2-7,.,TGTGCCAGCAGCTATCTAGCGGCCATCGGGTACGAGCAGTACTTC,CASSYLAAIGYEQYF
TRBD2,TRBV30,TRBJ2-3,few,TGTGCCTGGAACGCCGGCGGGGGAGATACGCAGTATTTT,CAWNAGGGDTQYF
.,TRBV10-3,TRBJ1-3,.,TGTGCCATCAGTGAGGGAGAGGCAGCTGCTGGAAACACCATATATTTT,CAISEGEAAAGNTIYF
TRBD2,TRBV20-1,TRBJ2-7,few,TGCAGTGCTAGAGATCGCCTAGCGGGGGTCTACGAGCAGTACTTC,CSARDRLAGVYEQYF
.,TRBV6-5,TRBJ1-6,.,TGTGCCAGCAGTTACTCCTCGCGCAGTAATTCACCCCTCCACTTT,CASSYSSRSNSPLHF
.,TRBV12-3/TRBV12-4,TRBJ1-5,few,TGTGCCAGCAGTTTATGGGGGATTCGCAATCAGCCCCAGCATTTT,CASSLWGIRNQPQHF
.,TRBV12-3/TRBV12-4,TRBJ1-2,many,TGCGCCAGCAGCTTGGGACGGGGCTACGGCTACACCTTC,CASSLGRGYGYTF
.,TRBV7-2,TRBJ2-3,few,TGTGCCAGCAGAACGGACGGGGCTACGCAGTATTTT,CASRTDGATQYF
.,TRBV27,TRBJ1-6,.,TGTGCCAGCAGGGACAGTTATAATTCACCCCTCCACTTT,CASRDSYNSPLHF
.,TRBV20-1,TRBJ1-1,few,TGCAGTGCCCAAAGGGCAGGGGCCACTGAAGCTTTCTTT,CSAQRAGATEAFF
TRBD1,TRBV5-1,TRBJ2-1,.,TGCGCCAGCAGTGATTCGACAGGGGCCTTGGGAAATGAGCAGTTCTTC,CASSDSTGALGNEQFF
.,TRBV5-1,TRBJ2-2,.,TGCGCCAGCAGCTTGATAACGAACACCGGGGAGCTGTTTTTT,CASSLITNTGELFF
.,TRBV15,TRBJ2-1,few,TGTGCCACCAGCAGGTTTACTTATTGGGGACCGGACCCCAATGAGCAGTTCTTC,CATSRFTYWGPDPNEQFF
TRBD1,TRBV11-2,TRBJ2-5,.,TGTGCCAGCAGTCCCCCGGCCCGGTCACAGGGGGTGAAGACCCAGTACTTC,CASSPPARSQGVKTQYF
.,TRBV5-1,TRBJ1-1,.,TGCGCCAGCAGCTTGATTAGTGGGGGTGGCACTGAAGCTTTCTTT,CASSLISGGGTEAFF
TRBD1,TRBV20-1,TRBJ2-7,.,TGCAGTAAAAAACAGGGGATCCACGAGCAGTACTTC,CSKKQGIHEQYF